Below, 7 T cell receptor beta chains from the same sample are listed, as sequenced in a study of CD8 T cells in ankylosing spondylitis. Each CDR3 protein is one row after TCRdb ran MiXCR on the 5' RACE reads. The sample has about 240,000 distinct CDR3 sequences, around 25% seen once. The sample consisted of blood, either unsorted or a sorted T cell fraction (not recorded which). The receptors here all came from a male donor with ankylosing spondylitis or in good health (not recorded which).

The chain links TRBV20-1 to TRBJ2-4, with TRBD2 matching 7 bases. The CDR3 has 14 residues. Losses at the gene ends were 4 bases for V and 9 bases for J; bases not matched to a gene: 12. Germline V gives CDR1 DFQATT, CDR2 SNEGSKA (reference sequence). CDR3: CSANPGLPLGIQYF. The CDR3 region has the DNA TGCAGTGCTAACCCGGGACTACCTCTGGGCATTCAGTACTTC.

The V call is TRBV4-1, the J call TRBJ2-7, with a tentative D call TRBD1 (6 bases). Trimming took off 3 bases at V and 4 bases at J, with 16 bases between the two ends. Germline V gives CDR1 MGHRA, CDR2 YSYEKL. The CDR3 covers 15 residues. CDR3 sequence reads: CASSQASVTGYEQYF. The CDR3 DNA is TGCGCCAGCAGCCAGGCCTCTGTGACAGGATACGAGCAGTACTTC.

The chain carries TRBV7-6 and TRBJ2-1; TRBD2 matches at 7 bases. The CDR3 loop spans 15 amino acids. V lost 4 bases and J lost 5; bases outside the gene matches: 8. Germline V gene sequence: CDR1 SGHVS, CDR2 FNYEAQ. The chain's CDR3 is CASSSLSGAHNEQFF. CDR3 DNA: TGTGCCAGCAGCTCACTAAGCGGGGCTCACAATGAGCAGTTCTTC.

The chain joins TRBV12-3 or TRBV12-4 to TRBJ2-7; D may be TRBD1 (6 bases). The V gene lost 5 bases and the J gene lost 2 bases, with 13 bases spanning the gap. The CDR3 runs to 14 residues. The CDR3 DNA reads TGTGCCAGCAGTAGGCTCCAGGGGACCTACGAGCAGTACTTC. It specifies CASSRLQGTYEQYF.

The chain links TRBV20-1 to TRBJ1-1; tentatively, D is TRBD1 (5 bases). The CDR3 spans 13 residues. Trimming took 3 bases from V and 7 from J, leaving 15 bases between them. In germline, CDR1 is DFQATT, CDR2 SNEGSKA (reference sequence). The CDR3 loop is CSASAGLYNEAFF. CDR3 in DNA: TGCAGTGCTAGTGCAGGGCTATACAATGAAGCTTTCTTT.

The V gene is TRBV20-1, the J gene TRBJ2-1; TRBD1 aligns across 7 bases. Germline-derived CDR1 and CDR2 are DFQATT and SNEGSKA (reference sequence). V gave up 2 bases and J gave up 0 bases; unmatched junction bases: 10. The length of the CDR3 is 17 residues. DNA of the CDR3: TGCAGTGCTAGACCGGGCCGGGACAGAGGCTCCTACAATGAGCAGTTCTTC. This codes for CSARPGRDRGSYNEQFF.

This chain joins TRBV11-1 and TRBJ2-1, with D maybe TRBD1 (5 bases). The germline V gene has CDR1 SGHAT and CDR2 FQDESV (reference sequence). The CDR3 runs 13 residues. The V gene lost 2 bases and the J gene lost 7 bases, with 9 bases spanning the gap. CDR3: CASSLTRQNEQFF. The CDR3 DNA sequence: TGTGCCAGCAGCTTAACCCGACAGAATGAGCAGTTCTTC. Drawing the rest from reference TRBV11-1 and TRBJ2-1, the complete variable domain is EAEVAQSPRYKITEKSQAVAFWCDPISGHATLYWYRQILGQGPELLVQFQDESVVDDSQLPKDRFSAERLKGVDSTLKIQPAELGDSAMYLCASSLTRQNEQFFGPGTRLTVL.